The present entry profiles one T cell receptor beta chain with its context. Germline values: CDR1 LNHDA, CDR2 SQIVND (reference sequence). The CDR3 has 12 residues. The germline V and J ends were trimmed by 1 base and 4 bases, with 5 bases remaining between them. The data are from a study of blood T cell repertoires in COVID-19. Data came from immunoSEQ multiplex PCR; TCRdb stores just in-frame clones and leaves some out. This sample has more than 110,000 clones; approximately 84% occur once, and the top ten carry 4.5% to 5.5%. The chain combines TRBV19 with TRBJ2-7, with unresolved D. Sequencing was carried out using PBMCs or T cells enriched from blood (not recorded which). This receptor was taken from a man aged 35-49 years with acute COVID-19. As DNA, the CDR3 is TGTGCCAGTAGTATAGTTCTGTACGAGCAGTACTTC. This encodes CASSIVLYEQYF.